The 32 T cell receptor beta chains below come from one sample, sequenced in a study of monozygotic twins with inflammatory bowel disease. TCRdb reworked the 5' RACE reads into one entry per CDR3 protein, no DNA. Its listing shows roughly 200,000 distinct CDR3 sequences. Input material: blood. The receptors originated from a human donor with ulcerative colitis or Crohn's disease, or a healthy co-twin of an affected twin (not recorded which).

The J gene is TRBJ2-1, the V gene TRBV20-1; TCRdb proposes TRBD2, but this gene call is untestable without DNA. The CDR3 is 16 residues long. Germline CDR1 DFQATT, CDR2 SNEGSKA (reference sequence). Here the CDR3 reads CSARGTSGRVYNEQFF.

This chain connects TRBV5-4 to TRBJ1-5; no DNA is available, so the TRBD1 call from TCRdb remains unchecked. The CDR3 totals 14 residues. Germline CDR1 and CDR2: SGHNT and YYREEE (reference sequence). CDR3 region: CASNLRGGHQPQHF.

The chain's CDR3 is CASSQDPGLTSTDTQYF. The rearrangement joins TRBV4-1 to TRBJ2-3. This CDR3 is built from 17 residues. The germline CDR1 and CDR2 sequences are MGHRA and YSYEKL.

The CDR3: CASSLEWAYEQYF. This chain connects TRBV28 to TRBJ2-7. Germline V gene data show CDR1 as MDHEN and CDR2 as SYDVKM. The CDR3 is 13 amino acids.

The CDR3 reads CASSKPGQGHSYEQYF. The V call is TRBV19, the J call TRBJ2-7; TCRdb names TRBD1, which stays unverified in the absence of DNA. The CDR3 has 16 residues. Germline V gene lookup returns CDR1 LNHDA and CDR2 SQIVND (reference sequence).

The rearrangement links TRBV20-1 to TRBJ2-7; TCRdb lists TRBD2, though no DNA is available to test this call. Germline V gene sequence: CDR1 DFQATT, CDR2 SNEGSKA (reference sequence). The CDR3 consists of 13 residues. The CDR3 here is CSASSSGSYEQYF.

This chain links TRBV7-9 with TRBJ2-3; TCRdb gives TRBD1 as the D gene, but with no DNA this cannot be confirmed. The CDR3 sequence is 15 residues long. CDR1 and CDR2 from the germline V gene are SEHNR and FQNEAQ (reference sequence). The CDR3 region is CASSFAGAGEDTQYF. The complete variable domain, with remaining parts taken from reference TRBV7-9 and TRBJ2-3, reads DTGVSQNPRHKITKRGQNVTFRCDPISEHNRLYWYRQTLGQGPEFLTYFQNEAQLEKSRLLSDRFSAERPKGSFSTLEIQRTEQGDSAMYLCASSFAGAGEDTQYFGPGTRLTVL.

The genes are TRBV18 and TRBJ1-6; absent DNA, TCRdb's TRBD1 call cannot be checked. The CDR3 has 14 amino acids. Per germline, CDR1 KGHSH and CDR2 LQKENI. The CDR3 loop is CASSPLTESSPLHF.

CDR3 protein: CASSPRLAGGPWGLEQYF. The rearrangement joins TRBV4-1 to TRBJ2-7; the TCRdb call, TRBD2, lacks DNA for checking. The CDR3 covers 18 residues. Germline V gene sequence: CDR1 MGHRA, CDR2 YSYEKL.

The rearrangement uses TRBV20-1 and TRBJ2-2; absent DNA, TCRdb's TRBD1 call cannot be checked. Germline V lookup: CDR1 DFQATT, CDR2 SNEGSKA (reference sequence). The CDR3 runs 15 residues. CDR3 sequence: CSATRGASNTGELFF.

The genes are TRBV3-1 and TRBJ1-2. The CDR3 is 14 residues long. The germline V gene encodes CDR1 LGHDT and CDR2 YNNKEL (reference sequence). The chain's CDR3 is CASSQGDFSYGYTF.

CDR3: CSARAGGGPSSYNEQFF. V usage is TRBV20-1 and J usage is TRBJ2-1; with no DNA, the TCRdb D assignment of TRBD2 cannot be verified. CDR1 and CDR2 (germline): DFQATT, SNEGSKA (reference sequence). The CDR3 runs to 17 residues.

J is TRBJ2-3 and V is TRBV2; TCRdb gives TRBD2 as the D gene, but with no DNA this cannot be confirmed. Germline CDR1 and CDR2: SNHLY and FYNNEI. The CDR3 sequence is 14 residues long. CDR3 sequence: CASRKGLSTDTQYF.

This CDR3 reads CASSFRQTIYEQYF. The chain carries TRBV6-5 and TRBJ2-7. The CDR3 loop spans 14 amino acids. The V gene's germline CDR1 is MNHEY and CDR2 SVGAGI.

The chain combines TRBV29-1 with TRBJ2-5; the D call from TCRdb, TRBD2, cannot be confirmed without DNA. Germline loops: CDR1 SQVTM, CDR2 ANQGSEA. The CDR3 sequence is 12 residues long. CDR3 loop: CSVEAGRETQYF. The whole variable domain, remainder taken from reference TRBV29-1 and TRBJ2-5, is SAVISQKPSRDICQRGTSLTIQCQVDSQVTMMFWYRQQPGQSLTLIATANQGSEATYESGFVIDKFPISRPNLTFSTLTVSNMSPEDSSIYLCSVEAGRETQYFGPGTRLLVL.

The chain carries TRBV20-1 and TRBJ2-3. CDR3 length equals 13 residues. The germline CDR1 and CDR2 sequences are DFQATT and SNEGSKA (reference sequence). The chain's CDR3 is CSASGESTDTQYF.

CDR3 protein: CASLSAVGNTQYF. This chain joins TRBV5-1 and TRBJ2-3; the D gene TCRdb calls, TRBD2, cannot be checked with no DNA. Germline V lookup: CDR1 SGHRS, CDR2 YFSETQ. This CDR3 contains 13 residues.

The CDR3 loop is CASSKQGDYGYTF. V usage is TRBV2 and J usage is TRBJ1-2; no DNA is available, so the TRBD1 call from TCRdb remains unchecked. The CDR3 is 13 amino acids. The germline CDR1 and CDR2 sequences are SNHLY and FYNNEI.

V and J are TRBV7-9 and TRBJ1-3; TCRdb's D call of TRBD1 is untestable without DNA. This CDR3 has 14 amino acids. Germline CDR1 and CDR2: SEHNR and FQNEAQ (reference sequence). CDR3 in amino acids: CASSFTGTGNTIYF.

This chain's CDR3 is CASIGSHSGANVLTF. The chain joins TRBV12-3 or TRBV12-4 to TRBJ2-6; TCRdb proposes TRBD2, but this gene call is untestable without DNA. The CDR3 consists of 15 residues.

This chain joins TRBV7-9 and TRBJ2-2; lacking DNA, the TRBD1 call made by TCRdb goes unchecked. The CDR3 spans 16 residues. Looked up from germline, CDR1 is SEHNR and CDR2 is FQNEAQ (reference sequence). The CDR3 loop is CASSPTGGAVNGELFF.

The CDR3 sequence is CASSLDAGVNYNEQFF. This chain links TRBV7-2 with TRBJ2-1; TCRdb proposes TRBD2, but this gene call is untestable without DNA. Germline loops: CDR1 SGHTA, CDR2 FQGNSA. This CDR3 has 16 amino acids.

The genes are TRBV30 and TRBJ2-5; without DNA, the TCRdb call of TRBD2 cannot be checked. The germline gives CDR1 GTSNPN, CDR2 SVGIG (reference sequence). There are 12 residues in the CDR3. The CDR3 protein is CAWSVSLFSQYF.

The rearrangement joins TRBV7-2 to TRBJ1-1. The CDR3 length is 13 residues. Germline V gene lookup returns CDR1 SGHTA and CDR2 FQGNSA. This CDR3 reads CASSFDRDTEAFF.

The chain couples TRBV25-1 to TRBJ2-6; with no DNA, the TCRdb D assignment of TRBD1 cannot be verified. Germline-derived CDR1 and CDR2 are MGHDK and SYGVNS. The CDR3 covers 13 residues. The CDR3 here is CASHRAGANVLTF.

V gene TRBV7-3 combines with J gene TRBJ2-2. There are 15 residues in the CDR3. Germline-derived CDR1 and CDR2 are SGHTA and FQGTGA. The chain's CDR3 is CASSPMGTYTGELFF.

The V gene is TRBV18, the J gene TRBJ2-1; the TRBD1 assignment by TCRdb is unverifiable without DNA. Looked up from germline, CDR1 is KGHSH and CDR2 is LQKENI. The CDR3 has 14 residues. The CDR3 is CASSRGALDNEQFF.

CDR3 region: CSSLQGNTEAFF. This chain connects TRBV29-1 to TRBJ1-1; TCRdb proposes TRBD1, but this gene call is untestable without DNA. Germline values: CDR1 SQVTM, CDR2 ANQGSEA. CDR3 length: 12 amino acids. Looking up the rest from reference TRBV29-1 and TRBJ1-1 gives the full variable domain: SAVISQKPSRDICQRGTSLTIQCQVDSQVTMMFWYRQQPGQSLTLIATANQGSEATYESGFVIDKFPISRPNLTFSTLTVSNMSPEDSSIYLCSSLQGNTEAFFGQGTRLTVV.

The V call is TRBV5-1, the J call TRBJ2-2; TCRdb lists TRBD1, though no DNA is available to test this call. The CDR3 is 17 residues long. CDR1 SGHRS and CDR2 YFSETQ come from the germline V gene. The CDR3 loop reads CASSLGYSGRNTGELFF.

This rearrangement joins TRBV7-2 to TRBJ2-3; TCRdb's D call of TRBD1 is untestable without DNA. Germline loops: CDR1 SGHTA, CDR2 FQGNSA. CDR3 length: 13 amino acids. This chain's CDR3 is CASSLSVSDTQYF.

The V call is TRBV13, the J call TRBJ2-1; no DNA is available, so the TRBD2 call from TCRdb remains unchecked. Per the germline V gene, CDR1 is PRHDT and CDR2 is FYEKMQ (reference sequence). The CDR3 sequence is 15 residues long. This chain's CDR3 is CASSSLDGTSVEQFF.

The CDR3 loop is CASSLLGAYGNTIYF. This chain joins TRBV7-9 and TRBJ1-3; TCRdb names TRBD1, which stays unverified in the absence of DNA. Looked up from germline, CDR1 is SEHNR and CDR2 is FQNEAQ (reference sequence). The CDR3 has 15 amino acids.